This T cell receptor (beta chain) was retrieved from a study of blood T cell repertoires in COVID-19. About the study: Sites across the United States, Italy and Spain contributed samples from acute and convalescent COVID-19. PBMCs, B-cell-depleted T cells, or T cells were the source of the cDNA or gDNA that made up the material.

Methods used by the authors: Amplification of reference gene primers provided the estimated nucleated cell counts. Profiled with immunoSEQ multiplex PCR; TCRdb holds only in-frame clones, not every one. V and J calls and clone size are as listed in that table; D and trimming were resolved from the DNA. Among roughly 160,000 clones listed, approximately 84% were seen once. This TCR derives from a man between 18 and 29 years old with active or convalescent COVID-19. Sequencing input: peripheral blood.

CDR3: CASSHIIPSGTGGYEQYF. In DNA, the CDR3 is TGCGCCAGCAGCCATATTATCCCTTCCGGGACAGGGGGCTACGAGCAGTACTTC. The chain links TRBV4-1 to TRBJ2-7, with 11 positions matching TRBD1. With 3 bases clipped from V and 3 bases from J, the junction kept 13 bases outside the gene matches. This CDR3 contains 18 residues. The germline V gene encodes CDR1 MGHRA and CDR2 YSYEKL.